The 10 T cell receptor beta chains presented below share a single source sample, sequenced in a study of regulatory T cells in long-lasting Graves disease (dated by TCRdb to the early 2020s). The meaning of the sample's time point label: newly diagnosed GD, antithyroid drugs for less than 3 months. For both TCR sequencing and RNA sequencing, RNA was extracted from PBMCs using TRIzol. Libraries were built with multiplex PCR. Data came from an Illumina HiSeq 4000. TCR beta libraries were built with iRepertoire HTBI primers and Arm-PCR amplification of CDR3 regions. TCRdb applied fastp at Q25 and MiXCR to the public reads, then kept only in-frame beta chains. Identical CDR3 proteins give one entry, which carries the most common genes and DNA. The table for this sample lists some 240,000 distinct CDR3 sequences; around a fifth of them were counted only once. The ten biggest clones cover approximately 12% of the sample.

The sample was also linked to a second study, of T cells in Graves' hyperthyroidism and ophthalmopathy.

The source was peripheral blood mononuclear cells (PBMCs), collected at new diagnosis, from a patient treated with antithyroid drugs. These receptors were collected from a woman in her 30s with Graves disease. Donor details come from another sample of the same person, matched by shared clones.

This clonotype was detected ten times or more. V gene TRBV20-1 combines with J gene TRBJ2-1, with TRBD2 identical over 9 bases. J lost 8 bases, V lost 5 bases, and 13 bases had no gene match. The CDR3 has 15 residues. Germline-derived CDR1 and CDR2 are DFQATT and SNEGSKA (reference sequence). The CDR3 is CSASIGRTSVYEQFF. The CDR3, as DNA: TGCAGTGCTTCAATCGGAAGGACTAGCGTCTATGAGCAGTTCTTC.

The chain employs TRBV20-1 and TRBJ2-5, with no clear D. CDR1 is DFQATT and CDR2 is SNEGSKA in the germline V gene (reference sequence). V was trimmed by 0 bases and J by 3 bases, leaving 8 bases between them. CDR3 length: 13 amino acids. This CDR3 is CSARDPIEETQYF. The CDR3 DNA reads as TGCAGTGCTAGAGATCCGATTGAAGAGACCCAGTACTTC.

This clonotype was found many times. This rearrangement joins TRBV28 to TRBJ1-2; weak D call: TRBD1 (5 bases). Germline CDR1 and CDR2: MDHEN and SYDVKM. The V end lost 5 bases, the J end lost 0 bases, and 10 bases lay between the germline ends. The CDR3 contains 14 residues. The CDR3 reads CASSTGPANYGYTF. Here the CDR3 DNA reads TGTGCCAGCAGTACAGGCCCGGCTAACTATGGCTACACCTTC.

This clonotype has at least ten counts. The chain is built from TRBV9 and TRBJ2-2; D unclear. Per the germline V gene, CDR1 is SGDLS and CDR2 is YYNGEE. V was trimmed by 5 bases and J by 1 base, leaving 9 bases between them. This CDR3 spans 14 amino acids. CDR3 nucleotides: TGTGCCAGCAGTCAAACCCGGAACACCGGGGAGCTGTTTTTT. As protein: CASSQTRNTGELFF.

Ten or more counts support this clonotype. The chain carries TRBV3-1 and TRBJ2-5, with 7 nucleotides matching TRBD1. The J call may be mistaken, given a closer DNA end match to TRBJ2-1. In germline, CDR1 is LGHDT, CDR2 YNNKEL (reference sequence). The CDR3 sequence is 16 residues long. CDR3 in amino acids: CASSQGSPVAGDRQFF. CDR3 sequence (DNA): TGTGCCAGCAGCCAAGGTTCGCCGGTGGCAGGGGACAGACAGTTCTTC.

This chain links TRBV19 with TRBJ1-5; D may be TRBD1 (5 bases). The V and J ends lost 8 bases and 0 bases respectively, with 11 bases between them. CDR1 and CDR2 (germline): LNHDA, SQIVND (reference sequence). The CDR3 is 14 residues long. This CDR3 reads CASLQGYSNQPQHF. The CDR3 DNA sequence: TGTGCCAGTCTCCAGGGTTATAGCAATCAGCCCCAGCATTTT.

This clonotype appeared many times. The gene calls are TRBV5-4 and TRBJ2-3; 7 bases line up with TRBD1. The CDR3 is 14 amino acids. Germline V lookup: CDR1 SGHNT, CDR2 YYREEE (reference sequence). Trimming at V came to 4 bases and at J to 5 bases, leaving 7 bases not matched to a gene. In nucleotides, the CDR3 is TGTGCCAGCAGCCGTGGACAGGTTGGAGATACGCAGTATTTT. It encodes CASSRGQVGDTQYF.

This clonotype occurred many times. The chain is built from TRBV6-5 and TRBJ1-2, with D tentatively TRBD1 (6 bases). Germline V gene lookup returns CDR1 MNHEY and CDR2 SVGAGI. V was trimmed by 2 bases and J by 4 bases, leaving 14 bases between them. CDR3 length: 15 residues. CDR3 region: CASSYLTGFSYGYTF. CDR3 nucleotides: TGTGCCAGCAGTTACCTCACAGGGTTCAGCTATGGCTACACCTTC.

This clonotype has at least ten counts. The chain links TRBV5-1 to TRBJ2-1, with 11 nucleotides matching TRBD2. V lost 4 bases to trimming and J lost 5 bases; unmatched junction nucleotides: 5. The V gene's germline CDR1 is SGHRS and CDR2 YFSETQ. CDR3 length: 15 amino acids. As DNA, the CDR3 is TGCGCCAGCAGCCCACTAGCGGGAGATCACAATGAGCAGTTCTTC. Translation: CASSPLAGDHNEQFF.

The V and J genes are TRBV11-2 and TRBJ2-3, with 10 bases aligning to TRBD2. CDR1 and CDR2 from the germline V gene are SGHAT and FQNNGV. The junction had 4 bases not matched to a gene; V was cut back by 5 bases and J by 5 bases. This CDR3 region has 14 residues. DNA of the CDR3: TGTGCCAGCAGCCGAGCGGGGGGGGGAGATACGCAGTATTTT. It yields the protein CASSRAGGGDTQYF. Supplemented by reference TRBV11-2 and TRBJ2-3, the full variable domain reads EAGVAQSPRYKIIEKRQSVAFWCNPISGHATLYWYQQILGQGPKLLIQFQNNGVVDDSQLPKDRFSAERLKGVDSTLKIQPAKLEDSAVYLCASSRAGGGDTQYFGPGTRLTVL.